This TCR beta chain was recorded in a study of blood T cells in healthy people across ages. In the study overall: About one barcoded beta molecule per two T cells was captured by template switching.

Primers used in a second PCR of about 6 to 12 cycles were a sample-barcoded 5' primer and a J-beta primer mix. TCRdb re-derived calls from the 5' RACE reads in MiXCR, one entry per CDR3 protein. The table lists about 1 million distinct CDR3 sequences, over 35% of them singletons. Germline CDR1 LNHNV, CDR2 YYDKDF (reference sequence). The CDR3 totals 16 residues. Points on this clonotype: The antigen remains undetermined.

Ranging in age from roughly 6 to 90, the donors were healthy Caucasian individuals from Russia. Regarding the study as a whole: Expanded clonotype changes were possibly confounded by unknown donor CMV status.

The rearrangement links TRBV15 to TRBJ2-1; TRBD2 matches 11 bases. The J call may be incorrect, as the DNA end agrees better with TRBJ2-7. The TCR comes from a woman aged 55 to 70 in good health. The specimen was blood. The chain's CDR3 is CATRLAGAQIYNEQYF. CDR3 coding DNA: TGTGCCACCAGACTAGCGGGAGCCCAGATCTACAATGAGCAGTACTTC.